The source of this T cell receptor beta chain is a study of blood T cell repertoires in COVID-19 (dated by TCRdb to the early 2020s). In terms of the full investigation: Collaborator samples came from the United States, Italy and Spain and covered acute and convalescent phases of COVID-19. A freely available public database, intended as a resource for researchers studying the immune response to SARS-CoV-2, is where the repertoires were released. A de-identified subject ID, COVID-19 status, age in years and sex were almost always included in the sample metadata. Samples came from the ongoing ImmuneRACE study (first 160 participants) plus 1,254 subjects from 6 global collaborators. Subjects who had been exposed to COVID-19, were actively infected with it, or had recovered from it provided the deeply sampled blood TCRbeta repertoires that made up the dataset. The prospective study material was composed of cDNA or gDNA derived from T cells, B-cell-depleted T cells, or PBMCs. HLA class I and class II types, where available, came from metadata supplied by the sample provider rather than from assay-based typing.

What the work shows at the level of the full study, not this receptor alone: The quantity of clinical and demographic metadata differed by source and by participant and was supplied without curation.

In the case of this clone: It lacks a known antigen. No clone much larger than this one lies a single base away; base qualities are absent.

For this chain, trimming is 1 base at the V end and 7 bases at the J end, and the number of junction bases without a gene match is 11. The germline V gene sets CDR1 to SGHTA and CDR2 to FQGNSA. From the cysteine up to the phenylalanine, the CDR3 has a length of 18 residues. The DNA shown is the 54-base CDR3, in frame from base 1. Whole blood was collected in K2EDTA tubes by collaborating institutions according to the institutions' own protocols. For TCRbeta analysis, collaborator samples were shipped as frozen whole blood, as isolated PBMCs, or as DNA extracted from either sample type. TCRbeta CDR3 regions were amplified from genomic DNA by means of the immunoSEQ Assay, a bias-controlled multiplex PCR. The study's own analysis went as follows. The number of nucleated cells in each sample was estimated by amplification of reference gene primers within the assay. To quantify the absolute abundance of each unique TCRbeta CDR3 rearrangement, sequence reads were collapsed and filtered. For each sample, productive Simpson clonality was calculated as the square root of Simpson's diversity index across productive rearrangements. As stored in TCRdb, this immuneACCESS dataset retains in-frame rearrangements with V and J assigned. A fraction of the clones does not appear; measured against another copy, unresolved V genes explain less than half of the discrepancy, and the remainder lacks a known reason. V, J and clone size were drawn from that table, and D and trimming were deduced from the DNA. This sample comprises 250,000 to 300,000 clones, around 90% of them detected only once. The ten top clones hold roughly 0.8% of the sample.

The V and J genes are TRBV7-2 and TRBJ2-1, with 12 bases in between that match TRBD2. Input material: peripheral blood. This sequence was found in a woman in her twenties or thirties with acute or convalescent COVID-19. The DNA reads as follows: TGTGCCAGCAGCTTAGTGGTGGTGCTAGCGGGAGGGGGAAATGAGCAGTTCTTC. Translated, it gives CASSLVVVLAGGGNEQFF.